This record concerns one T cell receptor beta chain sequence. This sample is drawn from a study of blood T cell repertoires in COVID-19. Study background: Samples of COVID-19 (acute and convalescent) were obtained from the United States, Italy and Spain. PBMCs, B-cell-depleted T cells, or T cells provided the cDNA or gDNA that made up the material.

The CDR3 is 19 amino acids. Germline CDR1 SGHTA, CDR2 FQGNSA. V lost 1 base to trimming and J lost 7 bases; unmatched junction nucleotides: 13. Authors' analysis steps: For nucleated cells, counts were estimated from reference gene primer amplification. The method was immunoSEQ multiplex PCR; TCRdb's version includes in-frame clones alone and lacks a portion of them. V and J calls and clone size come straight from that table; D and trimming were deduced from the DNA. In the table there are some 60,000 clones, 81% of which are singletons. The sequence derives from a woman older than 75 with active or convalescent COVID-19. This rearrangement joins TRBV7-2 to TRBJ2-5, with 15 bases that match TRBD2. The sequencing sample was made of peripheral blood. The CDR3 coding sequence is TGTGCCAGCAGCTTAGGGACTAGCGGGGGGGGTGTGATAAGAGGGACCCAGTACTTC. As protein: CASSLGTSGGGVIRGTQYF.